The T cell receptor beta chain under discussion was sequenced for a study of blood T cell repertoires in COVID-19. Across the study: Collection of acute and convalescent COVID-19 samples took place in the United States, Italy and Spain. T cells, B-cell-depleted T cells, or PBMCs provided the cDNA or gDNA that served as material.

The assay was immunoSEQ multiplex PCR, and TCRdb's table has in-frame clones only and misses some. Here the sample spans 180,000 or so clones, about 84% being singletons. Enrolled through a virtual design, the participants were between 18 and 89 years of age and came from 24 US areas. Grouping used clinical history reported by participants in a survey and questionnaire. CDR1 and CDR2 (germline): SEHNR, FQNEAQ (reference sequence). The CDR3 covers 13 residues. V was shortened by 8 bases and J by 1 base, with 10 bases between the two germline ends. The chain is built from TRBV7-9 and TRBJ2-3, with D possibly being TRBD2 (6 bases). This TCR derives from a man in his forties or fifties with acute COVID-19. The sequencing sample was made of PBMCs or T cells enriched from blood (not recorded which). The CDR3 DNA follows: TGTGCCAGCTACGTAGCGGGCACAGATACGCAGTATTTT. Its translation is CASYVAGTDTQYF.